This T cell receptor beta chain is from a study of T cell repertoires in cytomegalovirus infection. In TCRdb, the reads were re-called with MiXCR into one record per CDR3 protein. In the table there are just over 450,000 distinct CDR3 sequences, under 45% of which are singletons. The germline V gene encodes CDR1 SGHTA and CDR2 FQGNSA. The CDR3 covers 14 residues. V was shortened by 1 base and J by 9 bases, with 10 bases between the two germline ends. This clonotype has just a few counts. Its antigen is as yet unknown. The sequence came from a human donor in good health (CMV status not recorded). Some clones in this sample may be carry-over from other donors' samples. J is TRBJ1-6 and V is TRBV7-2; D gene unclear. Sequences were derived from cultured PBMCs, sampled from culture after CMV antigen stimulation. The CDR3 nucleotides are TGTGCCAGCAGCTTAGTGGTGTCTGGTTCACCCCTCCACTTT. Translating gives CASSLVVSGSPLHF. The full variable domain, rest sourced from reference TRBV7-2 and TRBJ1-6, is GAGVSQSPSNKVTEKGKDVELRCDPISGHTALYWYRQSLGQGLEFLIYFQGNSAPDKSGLPSDRFSAERTGGSVSTLTIQRTQQEDSAVYLCASSLVVSGSPLHFGNGTRLTVT.